This paragraph covers one T cell receptor beta chain sequence. This sample was taken from a study of blood T cell repertoires in COVID-19. Assay used: immunoSEQ multiplex PCR; TCRdb lists only in-frame clones, some missing. The table lists 250,000 to 350,000 clones, approximately 88% of them singletons, with 1% in the top ten. The germline V gene has CDR1 LNHDA and CDR2 SQIVND (reference sequence). Unmatched junction bases numbered 15, after V lost 5 bases and J lost 6 bases. The CDR3 contains 18 residues. All enrollees were roughly 18 to 95 years old and from 20 to 30 US areas. Researchers sorted participants into cohorts using their self-reported clinical history.

The clonotype originates from a woman aged 30 to 39 who had recovered from COVID-19. The chain links TRBV19 to TRBJ1-5; 11 nucleotides agree with TRBD1. The sequencing sample was made of PBMCs or T cells enriched from blood (not recorded which). The chain's CDR3 is CASSPFVGGQGGIQPQHF. For the CDR3, the DNA is TGTGCCAGTAGTCCCTTTGTTGGGGGACAGGGGGGGATTCAGCCCCAGCATTTT.